This entry features one T cell receptor beta chain sequence. Antigen: not known. Every donor contributed around 10 milliliters of peripheral blood by blood draw. These data come from a study of blood T cells in healthy people across ages. Trimming stripped 3 bases from V and 0 bases from J, with 9 bases between. Germline loops: CDR1 SGHAT, CDR2 FQNNGV. CDR3 size: 14 residues. Then a second PCR, running roughly 6 to 11 cycles, was carried out with a sample-barcoded 5' primer and a J-beta primer mix. Each CDR3 protein gets one entry after TCRdb re-called the 5' RACE reads with MiXCR. The table includes 910,000 or so distinct CDR3 sequences, 51% detected once. General study results and limits: A strong correlation between TCR beta diversity and naive T cell percentage was seen.

Sequencing input: blood. This sequence was found in a woman aged 55-69 years in good health. The gene calls are TRBV11-2 and TRBJ2-7; D is uncertain. CDR3 residues: CASSFASSSYEQYF. DNA for the CDR3: TGTGCCAGCAGCTTTGCCAGTTCCTCCTACGAGCAGTACTTC.